The 25 T cell receptor beta chains in this list originate from one sample, sequenced in a study of radiation and T cells in renal cell carcinoma. Treatment meaning: 15 Gy SBRT to primary tumor, nephrectomy 4 weeks later. Clones were read by immunoSEQ multiplex PCR, and TCRdb kept only the in-frame ones, dropping some. The sample yields several thousand clones, roughly three fifths seen once. This sample comprised tumor tissue, obtained from a patient whose treatment included radiotherapy and nephrectomy. The receptor set was obtained from a man aged 55 to 70 with renal cell carcinoma.

The rearrangement links TRBV5-8 to TRBJ1-5; TRBD1 matches 7 bases. Per the germline V gene, CDR1 is SGHTS and CDR2 is YDEGEE. This CDR3 is 13 amino acids long. The ends lost 4 bases at V and 6 bases at J; junction bases unmatched: 4. CDR3 nucleotides: TGTGCCAGCAGCCCGACAGGGTTTCAGCCCCAGCATTTT. It is translated as CASSPTGFQPQHF.

This clone was seen only once. The chain employs TRBV11-3 and TRBJ2-1; D gene uncertain. The CDR3 has 12 amino acids. Trimming left V 5 bases short and J 5 bases short, with 7 bases between. Looked up from germline, CDR1 is SGHNT and CDR2 is YENEEA. CDR3 region: CASSPDNNEQFF. The CDR3 DNA reads as TGTGCCAGCAGCCCCGACAACAATGAGCAGTTCTTC. Looking up the rest from reference TRBV11-3 and TRBJ2-1 gives the full variable domain: EAGVVQSPRYKIIEKKQPVAFWCNPISGHNTLYWYLQNLGQGPELLIRYENEEAVDDSQLPKDRFSAERLKGVDSTLKIQPAELGDSAVYLCASSPDNNEQFFGPGTRLTVL.

The chain joins TRBV7-2 to TRBJ2-1; D is undetermined. V gave up 1 base and J gave up 7 bases, with 11 bases separating them. Germline loops: CDR1 SGHTA, CDR2 FQGNSA. The CDR3 is 14 residues long. The CDR3: CASSLVMVGNEQFF. The CDR3 bases are TGTGCCAGCAGCTTAGTTATGGTCGGTAATGAGCAGTTCTTC. The complete variable domain, with remaining parts taken from reference TRBV7-2 and TRBJ2-1, reads GAGVSQSPSNKVTEKGKDVELRCDPISGHTALYWYRQSLGQGLEFLIYFQGNSAPDKSGLPSDRFSAERTGGSVSTLTIQRTQQEDSAVYLCASSLVMVGNEQFFGPGTRLTVL.

By its share, this clone is large. The CDR3 sequence: CASSLAGGLFYEQYF. CDR3 in DNA: TGTGCCAGCAGTTTAGCGGGAGGGCTATTCTACGAGCAGTACTTC. V gene TRBV28 combines with J gene TRBJ2-7, with TRBD2 matching 9 bases. Germline CDR1 is MDHEN and CDR2 is SYDVKM. The V gene end was trimmed by 2 bases and the J gene end by 3 bases; junction bases not matched to a gene: 5. CDR3 length equals 15 residues.

This chain uses TRBV2 with TRBJ2-1; 14 positions match TRBD2. This CDR3 has 15 amino acids. Germline lookup yields CDR1 SNHLY and CDR2 FYNNEI. The V gene end was trimmed by 8 bases and the J gene end by 5 bases; junction bases not matched to a gene: 5. This CDR3 reads CASGTSGRPDNEQFF. The DNA for the CDR3 is TGTGCCAGCGGGACTAGCGGGAGACCTGACAATGAGCAGTTCTTC.

V is TRBV7-9 and J is TRBJ1-1, with 7 bases aligning to TRBD1. The CDR3 sequence is 14 residues long. The germline V gene encodes CDR1 SEHNR and CDR2 FQNEAQ (reference sequence). After removal of 6 bases from V and 10 bases from J, the junction contained 14 bases not matched to a gene. This CDR3 is CASRSKGTVVGAFF. The DNA for the CDR3 is TGTGCCAGCAGGTCAAAAGGGACAGTCGTCGGAGCTTTCTTT.

The chain carries TRBV27 and TRBJ2-3, with 10 bases lining up with TRBD1. Germline CDR1 is MNHEY and CDR2 is SMNVEV (reference sequence). The CDR3 covers 15 residues. V dropped 2 bases and J dropped 7; count of bases not matched to a gene: 6. CDR3 sequence reads: CASSLATGGSNTQYF. CDR3 in DNA: TGTGCCAGCAGTTTAGCGACAGGGGGCTCAAATACGCAGTATTTT.

This rearrangement joins TRBV2 to TRBJ1-5, with TRBD1 identical over 8 bases. In germline, CDR1 is SNHLY, CDR2 FYNNEI. The CDR3 loop spans 16 amino acids. J gave up 4 bases and V 4 bases, and 9 bases lay outside the gene matches. CDR3 DNA: TGTGCCAGCAGTGGGGATCAGGGGGCTAGGAATCAGCCCCAGCATTTT. This gives the protein CASSGDQGARNQPQHF.

The rearrangement links TRBV19 to TRBJ1-1, with D possibly TRBD1 on 6 matching bases. Germline V gives CDR1 LNHDA, CDR2 SQIVND (reference sequence). Trimming left V 5 bases short and J 4 bases short, with 14 bases between. The CDR3 consists of 14 residues. The CDR3 sequence is CASSGQGRGTEAFF. Here the CDR3 DNA reads TGTGCCAGTAGTGGGCAGGGGCGCGGCACTGAAGCTTTCTTT.

The rearrangement uses TRBV5-1 and TRBJ2-5; D perhaps matches TRBD1 (5 bases). The CDR3 is 13 residues long. The ends were cut back, 1 base at V and 5 bases at J, with 9 bases in the middle. CDR1 is SGHRS and CDR2 is YFSETQ in the germline V gene. In DNA, the CDR3 is TGCGCCAGCAGCTTGTGGGGCGAGGAGACCCAGTACTTC. Amino acid sequence: CASSLWGEETQYF.

V and J are TRBV5-5 and TRBJ2-7; the match to TRBD1 covers 7 bases. Germline V lookup: CDR1 SGHKS, CDR2 YYEKEE (reference sequence). This CDR3 comprises 14 residues. Germline trimming cut 8 bases from V and 3 bases from J; bases unmatched to any gene: 11. The CDR3 loop is CASDLTGEIYEQYF. In nucleotides, the CDR3 is TGTGCCAGTGACCTTACAGGGGAAATCTACGAGCAGTACTTC. Complete variable domain (other parts from reference TRBV5-5 and TRBJ2-7): DAGVTQSPTHLIKTRGQQVTLRCSPISGHKSVSWYQQVLGQGPQFIFQYYEKEERGRGNFPDRFSARQFPNYSSELNVNALLLGDSALYLCASDLTGEIYEQYFGPGTRLTVT.

The gene calls are TRBV7-2 and TRBJ1-1; D remains ambiguous. Germline lookup yields CDR1 SGHTA and CDR2 FQGNSA. The CDR3 has 11 residues. Trimming removed 8 bases at V and 1 base at J, with 5 bases between. For the CDR3, the DNA is TGTGCCAGCGGTTCGAACACTGAAGCTTTCTTT. It specifies CASGSNTEAFF.

V and J are TRBV7-2 and TRBJ2-5, with D possibly TRBD2 on 7 matching bases. Between the trimmed V and J ends, which lost 1 base and 3 bases, there was a span of 12 bases. The CDR3 extends over 15 amino acids. CDR1 and CDR2 (germline): SGHTA, FQGNSA. As DNA, the CDR3 is TGTGCCAGCAGCTTAGTGGGGGCGGGAGAAGAGACCCAGTACTTC. Amino acid sequence: CASSLVGAGEETQYF.

In its sample, this clone was seen a few times. The V and J genes are TRBV29-1 and TRBJ2-7; TRBD2 matches 11 bases. This CDR3 spans 14 amino acids. V shed 7 bases, J shed 2 bases, and the junction held 7 bases outside the gene matches. Germline V CDR1 and CDR2: SQVTM, ANQGSEA. CDR3 DNA sequence: TGCAGCGCACAGACTAGCGGGAACACCTACGAGCAGTACTTC. It specifies CSAQTSGNTYEQYF.

The V gene is TRBV2, the J gene TRBJ2-2; 9 bases are shared with TRBD2. CDR1 is SNHLY, CDR2 FYNNEI, per germline. The CDR3 loop spans 16 amino acids. V shed 2 bases and J 4 bases; nucleotides not matched to a gene: 5. The CDR3: CASSEFTSGLTGELFF. DNA for the CDR3: TGTGCCAGCAGTGAATTTACTAGCGGGCTCACCGGGGAGCTGTTTTTT.

This clone was seen more than once but under ten times. Here the CDR3 reads CASSPDSLAGGQETQYF. Here the CDR3 DNA reads TGTGCCAGCTCACCAGATAGTTTAGCGGGAGGACAAGAGACCCAGTACTTC. The chain employs TRBV18 and TRBJ2-5, with TRBD2 matching 10 bases. The V and J ends lost 2 bases and 2 bases, in that order; junction bases with no gene match: 8. Germline lookup yields CDR1 KGHSH and CDR2 LQKENI. This CDR3 has 17 residues.

The chain uses TRBV7-3 and TRBJ1-1; no clear D. The CDR3 has 11 residues. Germline CDR1 SGHTA, CDR2 FQGTGA. The V and J ends lost 5 bases and 3 bases respectively, with 4 bases between them. In DNA form, the CDR3 reads TGTGCCAGCAGCCCGGACACTGAAGCTTTCTTT. It encodes CASSPDTEAFF.

This clone was seen only once. The junction departs from the called germline gene at one end, perhaps through a read error. This chain's CDR3 is CASSQGGSRYGYTF. The DNA of the CDR3 is TGCGCCAGCAGCCAGGGGGGAAGTCGCTATGGCTACACCTTC. The chain links TRBV13 to TRBJ1-2; TRBD1 matches 7 bases. The germline CDR1 and CDR2 sequences are PRHDT and FYEKMQ (reference sequence). The CDR3 sequence is 14 residues long.

This clone is medium-sized by share. The chain uses TRBV7-6 and TRBJ1-4; D gene uncertain. Germline V lookup: CDR1 SGHVS, CDR2 FNYEAQ. V was cut by 3 bases and J by 3 bases, with 14 bases left in between. This CDR3 is built from 16 residues. The CDR3 coding sequence is TGTGCCAGCAGCTTCCGGAGTCTAGCCTCTAATGAAAAACTGTTTTTT. It is translated as CASSFRSLASNEKLFF.

The rearrangement uses TRBV7-6 and TRBJ1-3; D perhaps matches TRBD1 (5 bases). CDR3 length equals 14 residues. Trimming removed 2 bases at V and 7 bases at J, with 12 bases between. Germline V lookup: CDR1 SGHVS, CDR2 FNYEAQ. The CDR3 protein is CASSLNQGGNTIYF. The CDR3 nucleotides read TGTGCCAGCAGCTTAAACCAGGGAGGGAACACCATATATTTT.

In its sample, this clone was seen a few times. V gene TRBV11-2 combines with J gene TRBJ2-7; 9 nucleotides match TRBD1. Per the germline V gene, CDR1 is SGHAT and CDR2 is FQNNGV. Losses at the gene ends were 3 bases for V and 2 bases for J; bases not matched to a gene: 2. The length of the CDR3 is 14 residues. The DNA of the CDR3 is TGTGCCAGCAGCTTCGGGACAGGGACCTACGAGCAGTACTTC. Translation: CASSFGTGTYEQYF.

The CDR3 coding sequence is TGTGCCAGCTCGGTCGGAGCAGGGCGCGAGCAGTACTTC. It codes for CASSVGAGREQYF. The rearrangement uses TRBV18 and TRBJ2-7; tentatively, D is TRBD1 (5 bases). Germline V gives CDR1 KGHSH, CDR2 LQKENI. V was shortened by 6 bases and J by 6 bases, with 15 bases between the two germline ends. The CDR3 runs 13 residues.

This clone was observed a few times. The chain recombines TRBV7-2 with TRBJ2-7; a possible D gene is TRBD2 (6 bases). The V gene's germline CDR1 is SGHTA and CDR2 FQGNSA. V lost 5 bases to trimming and J lost 3 bases, with 8 bases between them. The CDR3 has 12 residues. The CDR3 sequence: CASSHGSYEQYF. The CDR3 region has the DNA TGTGCCAGCAGCCACGGGAGCTACGAGCAGTACTTC.

The J gene is TRBJ1-1, the V gene TRBV28; D is perhaps TRBD1 (6 bases). Looked up from germline, CDR1 is MDHEN and CDR2 is SYDVKM. The V gene lost 5 bases and the J gene lost 4 bases, with 11 bases spanning the gap. The CDR3 runs 13 residues. The CDR3, as DNA: TGTGCCAGCAGTACCCCAGGGGCCACTGAAGCTTTCTTT. It yields the protein CASSTPGATEAFF.

This clone showed up just a few times. The V gene is TRBV6-1, the J gene TRBJ2-7; D might be TRBD1 (6 bases). This CDR3 comprises 14 residues. CDR1 is MNHNS and CDR2 is SASEGT in the germline V gene. Trimming stripped 6 bases from V and 0 bases from J, with 12 bases between. CDR3 DNA: TGTGCCAGCAGGGAATACAGGGACTCCTACGAGCAGTACTTC. It translates to CASREYRDSYEQYF.